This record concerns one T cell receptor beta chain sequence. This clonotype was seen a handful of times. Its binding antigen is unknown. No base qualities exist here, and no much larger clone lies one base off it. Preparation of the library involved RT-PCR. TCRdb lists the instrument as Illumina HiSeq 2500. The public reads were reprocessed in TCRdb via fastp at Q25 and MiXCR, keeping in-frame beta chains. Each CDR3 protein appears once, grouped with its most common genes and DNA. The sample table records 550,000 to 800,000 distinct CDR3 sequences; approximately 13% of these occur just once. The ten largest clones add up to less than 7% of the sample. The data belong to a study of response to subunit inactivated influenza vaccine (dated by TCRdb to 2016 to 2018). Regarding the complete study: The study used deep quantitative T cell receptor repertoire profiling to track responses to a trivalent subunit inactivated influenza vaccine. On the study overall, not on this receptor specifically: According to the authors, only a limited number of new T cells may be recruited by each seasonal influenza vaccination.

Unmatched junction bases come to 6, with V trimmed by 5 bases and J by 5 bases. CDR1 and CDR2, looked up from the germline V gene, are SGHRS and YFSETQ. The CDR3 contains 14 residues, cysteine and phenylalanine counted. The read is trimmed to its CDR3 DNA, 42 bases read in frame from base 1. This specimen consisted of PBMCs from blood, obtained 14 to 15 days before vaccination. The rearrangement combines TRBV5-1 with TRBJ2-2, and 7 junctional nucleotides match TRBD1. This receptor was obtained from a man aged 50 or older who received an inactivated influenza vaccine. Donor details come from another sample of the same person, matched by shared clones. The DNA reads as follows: TGCGCCAGCAGATTAACAGGGGCTACCGGGGAGCTGTTTTTT. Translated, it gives CASRLTGATGELFF.